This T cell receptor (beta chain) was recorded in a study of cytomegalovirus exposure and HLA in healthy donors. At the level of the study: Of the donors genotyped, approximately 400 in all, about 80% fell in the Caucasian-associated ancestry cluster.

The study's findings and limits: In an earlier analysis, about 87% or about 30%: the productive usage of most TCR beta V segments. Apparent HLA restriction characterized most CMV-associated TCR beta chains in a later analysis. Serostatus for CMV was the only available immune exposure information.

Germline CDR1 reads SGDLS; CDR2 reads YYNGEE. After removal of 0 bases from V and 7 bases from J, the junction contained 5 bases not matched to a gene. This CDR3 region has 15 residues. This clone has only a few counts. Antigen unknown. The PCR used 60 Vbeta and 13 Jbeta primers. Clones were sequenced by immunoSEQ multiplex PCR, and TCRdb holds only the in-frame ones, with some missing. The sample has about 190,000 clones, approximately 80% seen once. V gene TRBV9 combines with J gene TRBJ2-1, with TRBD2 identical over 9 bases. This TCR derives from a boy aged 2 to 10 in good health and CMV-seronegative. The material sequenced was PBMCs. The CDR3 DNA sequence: TGTGCCAGCAGCGTAGGGTATAGCGGGAGAAATGAGCAGTTCTTC. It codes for CASSVGYSGRNEQFF.